The TCR beta chain described here comes from a study of identical twins. The V gene's germline CDR1 is SGHRS and CDR2 YFSETQ. The CDR3 runs 16 residues. The junction had 9 bases not matched to a gene; V was cut back by 3 bases and J by 1 base. This clonotype was observed at least ten times. Its antigen is unidentified. TCRdb re-analysed the 5' RACE reads in MiXCR, keeping a single row per CDR3 protein. This sample yields some 240,000 distinct CDR3 sequences, of which approximately 10% are seen a single time; less than 12% belongs to the top ten. Study-level findings and limits: Conclusions came from cross-sectional statistical analysis, not from following the same donors. There were fewer insertions in abundant cord blood beta clonotypes, but memory repertoires showed no such pattern.

The donors were all healthy and Caucasian. The specimen sequenced was memory T cells sorted from blood. V and J are TRBV5-1 and TRBJ2-5, with 7 bases aligning to TRBD2. This receptor was taken from a man in his fifties or sixties in good health. The CDR3 loop is CASSWEGLTSQETQYF. CDR3 DNA: TGCGCCAGCAGCTGGGAGGGGCTCACCAGCCAAGAGACCCAGTACTTC.